This T cell receptor (beta chain) comes out of a study of T cell responses to AZD1222 COVID-19 vaccine. Study-level points and caveats: Without day 14 samples, only post-peak T cell repertoires were studied. Vaccine-related CD4 TCRs covered spike, predominating at 160-218 and 743-854. Among those given AZD1222, only 6 or 7 were seropositive at baseline.

As regards this clone: Its target is unknown.

Samples with a second dose at about 4 or about 12 weeks were pooled together. Profiled with immunoSEQ multiplex PCR; TCRdb holds only in-frame clones, not every one. This sample yields about 180,000 clones, of which roughly 94% are seen a single time; roughly 1.7% belongs to the top ten. This TCR was sampled from an adult who received the AZD1222 COVID-19 vaccine. Source: peripheral blood, taken 28 days after the second AZD1222 dose.

CDR3 nucleotide sequence: TGCGCCAGCAGCTTGGGCCGGATGTTTTGGGATAGGGGCCAATACAATGAGCAGTTCTTC. It yields the protein CASSLGRMFWDRGQYNEQFF. The chain recombines TRBV5-1 with TRBJ2-1, with a tentative D call TRBD1 (5 bases). Trimming took off 0 bases at V and 4 bases at J, with 26 bases between the two ends. The CDR3 covers 20 residues. CDR1 and CDR2 from the germline V gene are SGHRS and YFSETQ.